Presented here are 32 T cell receptor beta chains from one specimen sequenced in a study of blood T cell repertoires in COVID-19. Profiling relied on immunoSEQ multiplex PCR, and the TCRdb table lists in-frame clones only, not all of them. Among 150,000 or so clones listed, roughly 84% were seen once. Sample: peripheral blood. These receptors were obtained from a man between 18 and 35 years old with active or convalescent COVID-19.

This chain connects TRBV5-4 to TRBJ2-4; no reliable D call. This CDR3 has 14 residues. Trimming left V 9 bases short and J 0 bases short, with 13 bases between. Germline V gene sequence: CDR1 SGHNT, CDR2 YYREEE (reference sequence). CDR3 region: CATRRLEAKNIQYF. The CDR3 DNA reads as TGTGCCACCAGGAGACTGGAAGCCAAAAACATTCAGTACTTC.

The chain combines TRBV2 with TRBJ1-3, with D perhaps matching TRBD1 (6 bases). With 9 bases removed from V and 0 bases from J, the gap between germline ends came to 12 bases. Germline CDR1 and CDR2: SNHLY and FYNNEI. The CDR3 spans 14 residues. CDR3 sequence (DNA): TGTGCCAGTATTACAGGGCGCTCTGGAAACACCATATATTTT. Protein: CASITGRSGNTIYF.

Here the CDR3 reads CASSLIRGYTDTQYF. For the CDR3, the DNA is TGCGCCAGCAGCCTGATCAGGGGGTACACAGATACGCAGTATTTT. The chain links TRBV5-1 to TRBJ2-3, with 7 bases aligning to TRBD1. This CDR3 comprises 15 residues. Germline CDR1 SGHRS, CDR2 YFSETQ. V lost 4 bases and J lost 2; bases outside the gene matches: 7. Full variable domain (remainder filled in from reference TRBV5-1 and TRBJ2-3): KAGVTQTPRYLIKTRGQQVTLSCSPISGHRSVSWYQQTPGQGLQFLFEYFSETQRNKGNFPGRFSGRQFSNSRSEMNVSTLELGDSALYLCASSLIRGYTDTQYFGPGTRLTVL.

The chain combines TRBV5-1 with TRBJ2-7, with D tentatively TRBD1 (6 bases). The V gene's germline CDR1 is SGHRS and CDR2 YFSETQ. CDR3 length: 14 amino acids. Trimming shortened V by 1 base and J by 3 bases, and 11 bases separated the two germline ends. CDR3 in DNA: TGCGCCAGCAGCTTGCAGGGGTTTGGCTACGAGCAGTACTTC. Its translation: CASSLQGFGYEQYF.

The gene calls are TRBV6-5 and TRBJ1-4, with D possibly TRBD1 on 5 matching bases. There are 11 residues in the CDR3. V lost 6 bases and J lost 8, with 7 bases in between. CDR1 is MNHEY and CDR2 is SVGAGI in the germline V gene. This chain's CDR3 is CASRGGEKLFF. CDR3 nucleotides: TGTGCCAGCAGGGGGGGGGAAAAACTGTTTTTT.

The chain is built from TRBV28 and TRBJ1-5, with TRBD1 matching over 10 bases. Germline V CDR1 and CDR2: MDHEN, SYDVKM. There are 15 residues in the CDR3. After removal of 6 bases from V and 8 bases from J, the junction contained 10 bases not matched to a gene. In DNA, the CDR3 is TGTGCCAGCAGACCGACAGGGGGCGCGGGGGAGCCCCAGCATTTT. Amino acids: CASRPTGGAGEPQHF.

This chain uses TRBV7-9 with TRBJ2-7; D is unclear. CDR3 length: 14 amino acids. Germline V lookup: CDR1 SEHNR, CDR2 FQNEAQ (reference sequence). Deletions cut 7 bases from V and 4 bases from J, with 17 bases between. For the CDR3, the DNA is TGTGCCAGCACCCCGTCGCGGTCTGCTTACGAGCAGTACTTC. It specifies CASTPSRSAYEQYF.

The chain recombines TRBV20-1 with TRBJ2-4; D perhaps matches TRBD1 (5 bases). CDR3 size: 15 residues. The germline V gene encodes CDR1 DFQATT and CDR2 SNEGSKA (reference sequence). Trimming took off 3 bases at V and 0 bases at J, with 12 bases between the two ends. The CDR3 sequence is CSASRQRLAKNIQYF. For the CDR3, the DNA is TGCAGTGCTAGTAGACAGAGACTAGCCAAAAACATTCAGTACTTC.

The chain couples TRBV29-1 to TRBJ2-5; 15 bases match TRBD2. Germline assignment: CDR1 SQVTM and CDR2 ANQGSEA. This CDR3 comprises 15 residues. Losses at the gene ends were 7 bases for V and 3 bases for J; bases not matched to a gene: 6. The CDR3 region has the DNA TGCAGCGCCCGGGGACTAGCGGGAGGTGAAGAGACCCAGTACTTC. It is translated as CSARGLAGGEETQYF.

The chain's CDR3 is CASSMTGANYGYTF. In DNA form, the CDR3 reads TGTGCCAGTAGTATGACAGGAGCTAACTATGGCTACACCTTC. The gene calls are TRBV19 and TRBJ1-2, with D perhaps TRBD1 (6 bases). The CDR3 contains 14 residues. Trimming removed 3 bases at V and 0 bases at J, with 8 bases between. The germline V gene encodes CDR1 LNHDA and CDR2 SQIVND (reference sequence).

This chain connects TRBV20-1 to TRBJ1-5; D is unresolved. Trimming stripped 3 bases from V and 0 bases from J, with 12 bases between. CDR1 is DFQATT and CDR2 is SNEGSKA in the germline V gene (reference sequence). The CDR3 runs to 15 residues. The CDR3 here is CSASWAQNSNQPQHF. CDR3 in DNA: TGCAGTGCTAGTTGGGCACAAAATAGCAATCAGCCCCAGCATTTT.

This clone was observed a few times. V usage is TRBV16 and J usage is TRBJ2-1; D remains ambiguous. This CDR3 is built from 15 residues. The V gene's germline CDR1 is KGHSY and CDR2 FQNENV. V was cut by 0 bases and J by 4 bases, with 10 bases left in between. The CDR3 DNA sequence: TGTGCCAGCAGCCAATCTCACGGCGGTTACAATGAGCAGTTCTTC. Its translation is CASSQSHGGYNEQFF.

J is TRBJ1-2 and V is TRBV5-5, with D perhaps matching TRBD1 (6 bases). V shed 0 bases and J shed 7 bases, with 16 bases lying between them. Per the germline V gene, CDR1 is SGHKS and CDR2 is YYEKEE (reference sequence). The CDR3 covers 15 residues. The CDR3 spells CASSLDGQPAFGYTF. The DNA of the CDR3 is TGTGCCAGCAGCTTGGACGGACAGCCCGCCTTTGGCTACACCTTC.

The V and J genes are TRBV28 and TRBJ1-6, with a tentative D call TRBD1 (6 bases). The CDR3 totals 16 residues. The germline V gene has CDR1 MDHEN and CDR2 SYDVKM. V was shortened by 5 bases and J by 7 bases, with 18 bases between the two germline ends. The CDR3 DNA follows: TGTGCCAGCAGTCCCTATGAGGGGGATGGGAATTCACCCCTCCACTTT. Its translation: CASSPYEGDGNSPLHF.

The rearrangement links TRBV4-1 to TRBJ1-4; 7 nucleotides match TRBD1. The CDR3 length is 15 residues. Germline CDR1 is MGHRA and CDR2 is YSYEKL. The junction had 8 bases not matched to a gene; V was cut back by 3 bases and J by 7 bases. The CDR3 DNA reads as TGCGCCAGCAGCCACGACAGGGCGAAAAGTGAAAAACTGTTTTTT. It codes for CASSHDRAKSEKLFF.

The rearrangement uses TRBV3-1 (or the pseudogene TRBV3-2) and TRBJ2-7, with D possibly TRBD1 on 6 matching bases. V was cut by 4 bases and J by 4 bases, with 11 bases left in between. This CDR3 has 13 residues. The germline V gene has CDR1 LGHDT and CDR2 YNNKEL (reference sequence). CDR3 sequence reads: CASSRDITYEQYF. Written as DNA, the CDR3 is TGTGCCAGCAGCCGGGACATTACTTACGAGCAGTACTTC.

V is TRBV29-1 and J is TRBJ1-1; D is possibly TRBD1 (6 bases). Trimming removed 4 bases from V and 1 base from J, with 10 bases in between. This CDR3 is 13 amino acids long. CDR1 and CDR2 (germline): SQVTM, ANQGSEA. CDR3 residues: CSVVKGENTEAFF. The DNA of the CDR3 is TGCAGCGTTGTTAAGGGGGAGAACACTGAAGCTTTCTTT.

In DNA form, the CDR3 reads TGTGCCAGCAGCAAGACTGCGAGCAATCAGCCCCAGCATTTT. It is translated as CASSKTASNQPQHF. The chain uses TRBV6-2 or TRBV6-3 and TRBJ1-5; no firm D call. The CDR3 has 14 residues. V shed 6 bases and J shed 1 base, with 10 bases lying between them. Germline V gene data show CDR1 as MNHEY and CDR2 as SVGEGT.

The rearrangement uses TRBV5-1 and TRBJ2-5, with D possibly being TRBD2 (6 bases). Germline CDR1 is SGHRS and CDR2 is YFSETQ. CDR3 size: 15 residues. V was pared by 0 bases and J by 2 bases, with 11 bases between. CDR3 protein: CASSLGSSAQETQYF. CDR3 bases: TGCGCCAGCAGCTTGGGGTCTAGCGCTCAAGAGACCCAGTACTTC.

This clone was seen a single time. The chain carries TRBV3-1 (or the pseudogene TRBV3-2) and TRBJ2-5; no definite D call. Deletions cut 0 bases from V and 4 bases from J, with 9 bases between. This CDR3 spans 14 amino acids. Germline CDR1 and CDR2: LGHDT and YNNKEL (reference sequence). In DNA, the CDR3 is TGTGCCAGCAGCCAAGAGTCCACACGAGAGACCCAGTACTTC. This translates into CASSQESTRETQYF.

The chain joins TRBV18 to TRBJ2-1, with 8 bases aligning to TRBD2. Looked up from germline, CDR1 is KGHSH and CDR2 is LQKENI. This CDR3 region has 15 residues. The J segment lost 6 bases and the V segment lost 2 bases, leaving 6 bases of the junction unmatched. CDR3 loop: CASSPLTSAINEQFF. Here the CDR3 DNA reads TGTGCCAGCTCACCATTGACTAGCGCAATCAATGAGCAGTTCTTC.

The V gene is TRBV3-1 (or the pseudogene TRBV3-2), the J gene TRBJ1-1; the D gene is possibly TRBD1 (5 bases). V was shortened by 1 base and J by 1 base, with 10 bases between the two germline ends. Germline lookup yields CDR1 LGHDT and CDR2 YNNKEL (reference sequence). The CDR3 covers 15 residues. For the CDR3, the DNA is TGTGCCAGCAGCCAAGTACAGGTTTCGAACACTGAAGCTTTCTTT. Its protein product is CASSQVQVSNTEAFF.

This clone was counted a few times. CDR3 loop: CASRTGQGDTGELFF. In nucleotides, the CDR3 is TGTGCCAGCAGAACAGGACAGGGGGACACCGGGGAGCTGTTTTTT. This sequence joins TRBV25-1 and TRBJ2-2; 10 nucleotides agree with TRBD1. In germline, CDR1 is MGHDK, CDR2 SYGVNS. This CDR3 comprises 15 residues. J lost 3 bases, V lost 6 bases, and 4 bases had no gene match.

V usage is TRBV19 and J usage is TRBJ1-6; the match to TRBD1 covers 9 bases. Germline-derived CDR1 and CDR2 are LNHDA and SQIVND (reference sequence). With 4 bases clipped from V and 7 bases from J, the junction kept 2 bases outside the gene matches. The CDR3 has 14 residues. This CDR3 reads CASSTTGGNSPLHF. Written as DNA, the CDR3 is TGTGCCAGTAGTACCACAGGGGGCAATTCACCCCTCCACTTT.

This clone occurred once. V is TRBV15 and J is TRBJ2-5, with 13 bases matching TRBD2. The trim removed 5 bases at V and 5 bases at J, leaving 11 bases unmatched. CDR1 and CDR2 (germline): LNHNV, YYDKDF (reference sequence). The CDR3 covers 17 residues. The chain's CDR3 is CATSLPRTSGSGETQYF. The CDR3 DNA reads as TGTGCCACCAGCCTCCCGAGGACTAGCGGGAGCGGGGAGACCCAGTACTTC.

This chain connects TRBV7-2 to TRBJ2-3; D perhaps matches TRBD2 (5 bases). The CDR3 sequence is 14 residues long. Trimming left V 7 bases short and J 6 bases short, with 17 bases between. CDR1 and CDR2 (germline): SGHTA, FQGNSA. The CDR3 region has the DNA TGTGCCAGCATCAGGACCAGAGGGCCTGATACGCAGTATTTT. This encodes CASIRTRGPDTQYF.

The chain has TRBV2 and TRBJ2-1; D remains unclear. The CDR3 totals 15 residues. V lost 5 bases, J lost 1 base, and 12 bases lay in between. Germline V gene sequence: CDR1 SNHLY, CDR2 FYNNEI. CDR3 nucleotides: TGTGCCAGCAGTACCCAGACATTGTCCTACAATGAGCAGTTCTTC. It translates to CASSTQTLSYNEQFF.

This clone is judged medium-sized. The CDR3 spells CASRAGTETGELFF. Written as DNA, the CDR3 is TGTGCCAGCAGAGCCGGGACAGAGACCGGGGAGCTGTTTTTT. This sequence joins TRBV6-5 and TRBJ2-2; 7 bases agree with TRBD1. CDR1 is MNHEY and CDR2 is SVGAGI in the germline V gene. J was trimmed by 5 bases and V by 6 bases; bases with no gene match: 6. The CDR3 sequence is 14 residues long.

The count of this clone is one. CDR3 protein: CASSYLTQGYSPLHF. Here the CDR3 DNA reads TGTGCCAGCAGTTACCTTACACAGGGGTATTCACCCCTCCACTTT. J is TRBJ1-6 and V is TRBV6-5, with 7 positions matching TRBD1. After removal of 2 bases from V and 8 bases from J, the junction contained 6 bases not matched to a gene. The germline V gene has CDR1 MNHEY and CDR2 SVGAGI. The CDR3 sequence is 15 residues long.

The table lists this clone with a count of one. The chain is built from TRBV28 and TRBJ1-2, with D unresolved. The CDR3 contains 14 residues. With 3 bases removed from V and 0 bases from J, the gap between germline ends came to 8 bases. Germline-derived CDR1 and CDR2 are MDHEN and SYDVKM. In DNA form, the CDR3 reads TGTGCCAGCAGTTTGGAGGTAGCTAACTATGGCTACACCTTC. Encoded protein: CASSLEVANYGYTF.

This sequence joins TRBV4-3 and TRBJ2-5; 11 nucleotides line up with TRBD1. Germline CDR1 reads LGHNA; CDR2 reads YSLEER. This CDR3 has 16 residues. J was trimmed by 5 bases and V by 0 bases; bases with no gene match: 5. The CDR3 DNA reads TGCGCCAGCAGCCAAGAAAGGACAGGGGGCATTGAGACCCAGTACTTC. Encoded protein: CASSQERTGGIETQYF.

This chain links TRBV28 with TRBJ1-2, with TRBD1 matching over 8 bases. The CDR3 totals 12 residues. The germline V gene has CDR1 MDHEN and CDR2 SYDVKM. With 8 bases clipped from V and 6 bases from J, the junction kept 5 bases outside the gene matches. The CDR3 bases are TGTGCCAGCTGTCCAGGGGGCCATGGCTACACCTTC. Translated: CASCPGGHGYTF.